This section outlines one TCR beta chain sequence together with its context. This clone came up once. What this receptor recognizes is not known. Within one base of it there is no much larger clone, and no base qualities were kept. The collaborating institutions used their own protocols to collect whole blood in K2EDTA tubes. For TCRbeta analysis, collaborator samples were shipped as frozen whole blood, as isolated PBMCs, or as DNA extracted from either sample type. From cysteine to phenylalanine, the CDR3 is 12 amino acids long. The CDR3 DNA has 36 bases and is translated from base 1. Sequences MDHEN (CDR1) and SYDVKM (CDR2) are obtained from the germline V gene. V and J lose 10 bases and 2 bases, and a span of 11 bases separates them. The immunoSEQ Assay, a bias-controlled multiplex PCR, was used to amplify TCRbeta CDR3 regions from genomic DNA. Per the original workflow: Within the assay, amplification of reference gene primers was used to estimate how many nucleated cells each sample contained. To quantify the absolute abundance of each unique TCRbeta CDR3 rearrangement, sequence reads were collapsed and filtered. For each sample, productive Simpson clonality was calculated as the square root of Simpson's diversity index over productive rearrangements. TCRdb retrieved this table from immuneACCESS and kept in-frame rearrangements only. Not all clones are present; in checked studies, unresolved V genes account for under half, and no reason is known for the remainder. That table furnishes V, J and clone size, whereas the DNA furnished D and trimming. This sample has around 100,000 clones in its table, and roughly 84% of those were observed once. The ten largest clones take up 0.65% to 0.9% of the sample.

This specimen comes from a study of blood T cell repertoires in COVID-19 (dated by TCRdb to the early 2020s). Study-level background: Samples from collaborators originated in the United States, Italy and Spain and spanned both the acute and convalescent phases of COVID-19. The material from the prospective study consisted of cDNA or gDNA derived from T cells, B-cell-depleted T cells, or PBMCs. The dataset comprised deeply sampled blood TCRbeta repertoires from subjects exposed to, actively infected with, or recovered from COVID-19. A freely available public database, intended as a resource for researchers studying the immune response to SARS-CoV-2, is where the repertoires were released. Samples were obtained from the ongoing ImmuneRACE study (first 160 participants) and from 1,254 subjects provided by 6 global collaborators. Nearly every sample came with metadata listing a de-identified subject ID, COVID-19 status, age in years and sex. Where available, HLA class I and class II types were obtained from metadata supplied by the sample provider rather than from assay-based typing. The paper as a whole reports these results and caveats: The amount of clinical and demographic metadata varied by source and participant and was provided uncurated.

This receptor was identified in a woman aged 65 to 85 with acute or convalescent COVID-19. The sequence is built from TRBV28 and TRBJ1-2; no D gene call is confident. The source material was peripheral blood. The DNA sequence follows: TGTGCCACCCAGCCGGGAAACTATGGCTACACCTTC. It specifies CATQPGNYGYTF.